This is a list of T cell receptor beta chains from one sample in a study of blood T cell repertoires in COVID-19. Generated by immunoSEQ multiplex PCR, the TCRdb table keeps only in-frame clones and is missing some. The sample has approximately 360,000 clones, around 87% seen once. The specimen sequenced was PBMCs or T cells enriched from blood (not recorded which). These receptors all stem from a man between 40 and 49 years old in a cohort exposed to, infected with or recovered from COVID-19 (not recorded which). The CDR3 runs from the conserved cysteine through the conserved F or W. D genes are given only for firm matches. Only some rows state a clone size, as once, few, many or a class for expanded clones.

d_gene	v_gene	abundance	j_gene	CDR3aa	CDR3nt
-	TRBV2	-	TRBJ2-7	CASNRGAGDHEQYF	TGTGCCAGCAATAGAGGGGCAGGGGATCACGAGCAGTACTTC
-	TRBV18	-	TRBJ2-5	CASSPLKGGETQYF	TGTGCCAGCTCACCACTCAAGGGCGGGGAGACCCAGTACTTC
TRBD1	TRBV6-5	-	TRBJ2-7	CASGLTGVSYEQYF	TGTGCCAGCGGTCTGACAGGGGTCTCCTACGAGCAGTACTTC
TRBD1	TRBV5-1	few	TRBJ2-7	CASSLGQGVNEQYF	TGCGCCAGCAGCCTGGGACAGGGGGTCAACGAGCAGTACTTC
-	TRBV7-9	-	TRBJ1-1	CASSLGVDTEAFF	TGTGCCAGCAGCTTAGGAGTCGACACTGAAGCTTTCTTT
TRBD1	TRBV18	once	TRBJ1-1	CASSPRLGDRGRFTEAFF	TGTGCCAGCTCCCCCAGGCTGGGGGACAGGGGTCGTTTCACTGAAGCTTTCTTT
-	TRBV21-1	-	TRBJ2-1	CASPLIRDRVDEQFF	TGTGCCAGCCCCCTAATCCGGGACAGGGTCGATGAGCAGTTCTTC
-	TRBV20-1	-	TRBJ2-7	CSASRGFGYEQYF	TGCAGTGCTAGTCGGGGGTTTGGGTACGAGCAGTACTTC
TRBD1	TRBV27	-	TRBJ1-2	CASYGGHRGEYGYTF	TGTGCCAGCTATGGGGGCCACAGGGGCGAGTATGGCTACACCTTC
-	TRBV14	-	TRBJ1-1	CASSQEGGRPVLPNTEAFF	TGTGCCAGCAGCCAAGAAGGTGGCAGGCCTGTCTTACCGAACACTGAAGCTTTCTTT
-	TRBV11-2	-	TRBJ2-7	CASSQDRKYEQYF	TGTGCCAGCAGCCAAGACAGGAAGTACGAGCAGTACTTC
-	TRBV5-8	once	TRBJ1-3	CASSPGHWKLYSGNTIYF	TGTGCCAGCAGTCCGGGACATTGGAAACTCTACTCTGGAAACACCATATATTTT
-	TRBV6-1	-	TRBJ2-7	CASSEYGGTFGHEQYF	TGTGCCAGCAGTGAGTATGGCGGGACCTTCGGGCACGAGCAGTACTTC
TRBD1	TRBV6-4	-	TRBJ1-2	CASSETGGGYGYTF	TGTGCCAGCAGTGAGACAGGGGGCGGCTATGGCTACACCTTC
-	TRBV21-1	-	TRBJ2-4	CASRTRDGTKNIQYF	TGTGCCAGCAGGACCAGGGATGGTACCAAAAACATTCAGTACTTC
-	TRBV10-3	-	TRBJ2-1	CAISVGSLYNEQFF	TGTGCCATCAGTGTAGGGAGTCTCTACAATGAGCAGTTCTTC
-	TRBV15	-	TRBJ1-1	CATSRDRQAMNTEAFF	TGTGCCACCAGCAGAGACCGACAGGCGATGAACACTGAAGCTTTCTTT
-	TRBV5-1	-	TRBJ1-4	CASSFGTSTNEKLFF	TGCGCCAGCAGCTTCGGGACATCAACTAATGAAAAACTGTTTTTT
-	TRBV28	-	TRBJ1-2	CASTLDGQNYGYTF	TGTGCCAGCACCTTGGATGGGCAAAACTATGGCTACACCTTC
-	TRBV7-9	-	TRBJ2-1	CASSPGSEQFF	TGTGCCAGCAGCCCAGGTAGTGAGCAGTTCTTC
TRBD1	TRBV5-1	-	TRBJ2-6	CASSFPKIRDREAGANVLTF	TGCGCCAGCAGCTTCCCTAAGATCCGGGACAGGGAAGCTGGGGCCAACGTCCTGACTTTC
TRBD1	TRBV5-1	-	TRBJ2-1	CASRVQGANEQFF	TGCGCCAGCAGGGTACAGGGGGCGAATGAGCAGTTCTTC
TRBD1	TRBV19	once	TRBJ1-2	CASSIGTGNGYTF	TGTGCCAGTAGTATAGGGACAGGGAATGGCTACACCTTC
-	TRBV27	-	TRBJ2-1	CASIKTGTQNYNEQFF	TGTGCCAGCATCAAGACCGGGACTCAGAACTACAATGAGCAGTTCTTC
-	TRBV18	-	TRBJ2-7	CASSPMSGPYEQYF	TGTGCCAGCTCACCGATGAGCGGGCCCTACGAGCAGTACTTC
TRBD1	TRBV5-1	few	TRBJ1-4	CASSSRGNEKLFF	TGCGCCAGCAGCAGCAGGGGGAATGAAAAACTGTTTTTT
TRBD2	TRBV5-1	-	TRBJ2-1	CASSLVSGGGNEQFF	TGCGCCAGCAGCTTGGTAAGCGGGGGTGGAAATGAGCAGTTCTTC
TRBD1	TRBV27	-	TRBJ1-2	CASSHNWDRENYGYTF	TGTGCCAGCAGTCACAATTGGGACAGGGAAAACTATGGCTACACCTTC
TRBD2	TRBV10-2	-	TRBJ2-7	CASRKAGVGEQYF	TGCGCCAGCAGAAAAGCGGGGGTGGGCGAGCAGTACTTC
-	TRBV3-1/TRBV3-2	-	TRBJ2-5	CASSYSVNQETQYF	TGTGCCAGCAGCTATAGCGTAAACCAAGAGACCCAGTACTTC
TRBD1	TRBV24-1	-	TRBJ2-1	CATSRTGSYNEQFF	TGTGCCACCAGCCGGACAGGATCCTACAATGAGCAGTTCTTC
-	TRBV4-2	few	TRBJ1-2	CASSQDRNTGFNYGYTF	TGTGCCAGCAGCCAAGACAGGAACACTGGATTTAACTATGGCTACACCTTC
TRBD2	TRBV5-5	-	TRBJ2-5	CASSLAGTTVWETQYF	TGTGCCAGCAGCTTAGCCGGGACTACGGTATGGGAGACCCAGTACTTC
-	TRBV7-2	-	TRBJ1-6	CASSFGLGGEGSPLHF	TGTGCCAGCAGCTTTGGGTTAGGAGGGGAAGGATCACCCCTCCACTTT
-	TRBV30	-	TRBJ2-5	CASSALETQYF	TGTGCCTCGAGTGCCCTAGAGACCCAGTACTTC
TRBD1	TRBV5-1	-	TRBJ1-1	CASSPRTGGITEAFF	TGCGCCAGCAGCCCCAGGACAGGGGGGATCACTGAAGCTTTCTTT
-	TRBV9	-	TRBJ1-2	CASSFGDYGYTF	TGTGCCAGCAGTTTCGGGGACTATGGCTACACCTTC
-	TRBV28	-	TRBJ2-7	CASSSRPGYEQYF	TGTGCCAGCAGTTCCCGCCCAGGTTACGAGCAGTACTTC
TRBD1	TRBV19	-	TRBJ2-5	CASSDRTGGPMYF	TGTGCCAGTAGTGATAGGACAGGGGGCCCCATGTACTTC
TRBD2	TRBV27	-	TRBJ2-3	CASSPTSGAGTDTQYF	TGTGCCAGCAGCCCGACTAGCGGAGCGGGGACAGATACGCAGTATTTT
TRBD2	TRBV18	once	TRBJ2-3	CASSPWGGDTQYF	TGTGCCAGCTCCCCTTGGGGGGGAGATACGCAGTATTTT
-	TRBV18	-	TRBJ1-1	CASSPNKNTEAFF	TGTGCCAGCTCACCTAATAAGAACACTGAAGCTTTCTTT
-	TRBV15	-	TRBJ2-2	CATSRGVARELFF	TGTGCCACCAGCAGAGGGGTAGCCAGGGAGCTGTTTTTT
TRBD2	TRBV6-5	-	TRBJ2-7	CASSYRPSGRYEQYF	TGTGCCAGCAGTTACAGGCCTAGCGGGAGGTACGAGCAGTACTTC
TRBD1	TRBV19	-	TRBJ1-5	CASSPGAGGIFGGNQPQHF	TGTGCCAGTAGCCCGGGGGCAGGGGGCATTTTTGGGGGCAATCAGCCCCAGCATTTT
TRBD1	TRBV2	few	TRBJ2-4	CATSGTGPNIQYF	TGTGCCACCTCCGGGACAGGGCCAAACATTCAGTACTTC
-	TRBV3-1/TRBV3-2	-	TRBJ1-2	CASSHPTGSNGYTF	TGTGCCAGCAGCCATCCTACAGGGTCGAATGGCTACACCTTC
TRBD1	TRBV5-1	-	TRBJ2-7	CASSFGGTDSYEQYF	TGCGCCAGCAGCTTCGGTGGGACAGACTCCTACGAGCAGTACTTC
-	TRBV7-9	once	TRBJ1-5	CASSLDIPNQPQHF	TGTGCCAGCAGCTTAGACATCCCCAATCAGCCCCAGCATTTT
TRBD1	TRBV5-1	-	TRBJ1-4	CASSSLHGQGRLTNEKLFF	TGCGCCAGCAGCTCACTTCATGGACAGGGCAGGCTCACTAATGAAAAACTGTTTTTT
-	TRBV4-1	-	TRBJ1-6	CASRQTLLVQGNSPLHF	TGCGCCAGCAGGCAAACCCTCCTAGTCCAGGGTAATTCACCCCTCCACTTT
-	TRBV27	-	TRBJ2-7	CASSRSGEQYF	TGTGCCAGCAGTCGCAGCGGCGAGCAGTACTTC
TRBD1	TRBV7-9	-	TRBJ1-6	CAADRGNSPLHF	TGTGCCGCGGACAGGGGTAATTCACCCCTCCACTTT
TRBD2	TRBV4-2	-	TRBJ2-2	CASSQDSGRGWELFF	TGTGCCAGCAGCCAAGATAGCGGGAGGGGCTGGGAGCTGTTTTTT